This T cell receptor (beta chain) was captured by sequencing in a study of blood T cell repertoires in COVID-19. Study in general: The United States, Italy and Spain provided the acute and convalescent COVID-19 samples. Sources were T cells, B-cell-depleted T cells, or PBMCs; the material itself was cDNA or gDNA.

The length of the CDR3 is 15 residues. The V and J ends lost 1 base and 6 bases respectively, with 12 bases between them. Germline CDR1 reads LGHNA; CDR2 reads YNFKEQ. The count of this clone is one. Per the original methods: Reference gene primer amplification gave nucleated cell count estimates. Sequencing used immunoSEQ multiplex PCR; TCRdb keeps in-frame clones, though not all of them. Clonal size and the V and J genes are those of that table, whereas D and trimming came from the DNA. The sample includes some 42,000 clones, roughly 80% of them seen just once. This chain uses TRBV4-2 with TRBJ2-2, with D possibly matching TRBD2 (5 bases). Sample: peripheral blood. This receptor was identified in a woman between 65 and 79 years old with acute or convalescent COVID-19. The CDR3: CASSQGLLRAGELFF. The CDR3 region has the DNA TGTGCCAGCAGCCAAGGACTACTTAGGGCCGGGGAGCTGTTTTTT.